The 18 T cell receptor beta chains listed next were all sequenced from one sample in a study of cytomegalovirus exposure and HLA in healthy donors. Sequenced by immunoSEQ multiplex PCR; TCRdb stores in-frame clones only, minus some. The sample records tens of thousands of clones, roughly 95% being singletons. Sequenced: PBMCs. The receptors stem from a man between 18 and 29 years old in good health and CMV-seronegative.

This clone was seen just once. Within the sample, other DNA sequences also encode this same CDR3. The DNA of the CDR3 is TGTGCCAGCAGTCAAAACGGACTTTTGAACACTGAAGCTTTCTTT. It is translated as CASSQNGLLNTEAFF. The chain links TRBV7-2 to TRBJ1-1; no clear D. CDR1 and CDR2 (germline): SGHTA, FQGNSA. The CDR3 extends over 15 amino acids. Between the trimmed V and J ends, which lost 6 bases and 0 bases, there was a span of 14 bases.

This clone is labeled as large. This chain uses TRBV29-1 with TRBJ1-3; no reliable D call. The CDR3 spans 14 residues. The germline gives CDR1 SQVTM, CDR2 ANQGSEA. V lost 1 base, J lost 0 bases, and 7 bases lay in between. Here the CDR3 reads CSVEAANSGNTIYF. CDR3 DNA: TGCAGCGTTGAAGCAGCGAACTCTGGAAACACCATATATTTT.

The CDR3 is CASSPLTGASGEQYF. DNA of the CDR3: TGTGCCAGCAGCCCTTTAACAGGGGCCTCAGGCGAGCAGTACTTC. This chain connects TRBV14 to TRBJ2-7; the match to TRBD1 covers 7 bases. The length of the CDR3 is 15 residues. V lost 4 bases, J lost 6 bases, and 12 bases stayed unmatched. Per germline, CDR1 SGHDN and CDR2 FVKESK.

The chain combines TRBV4-1 with TRBJ2-2, with a weak D call TRBD1 (6 bases). V dropped 1 base and J dropped 5 bases, with 14 bases sitting between them. CDR1 and CDR2 (germline): MGHRA, YSYEKL. There are 16 residues in the CDR3. CDR3 nucleotides: TGCGCCAGCAGCCAAGGCGACAGGTATCGGACCGGGGAGCTGTTTTTT. This sequence encodes CASSQGDRYRTGELFF.

The chain employs TRBV27 and TRBJ2-3; possible D gene TRBD2, 5 bases. V was pared by 4 bases and J by 4 bases, with 6 bases between. In germline, CDR1 is MNHEY, CDR2 SMNVEV (reference sequence). This CDR3 comprises 12 residues. CDR3: CASSSLADTQYF. DNA for the CDR3: TGTGCCAGCAGTTCACTAGCAGATACGCAGTATTTT.

The genes are TRBV28 and TRBJ2-3, with 7 positions matching TRBD2. The CDR3 is made up of 14 amino acids. Germline trimming cut 5 bases from V and 2 bases from J; bases unmatched to any gene: 4. Germline lookup yields CDR1 MDHEN and CDR2 SYDVKM. The CDR3 protein is CASSVGGYTDTQYF. CDR3 DNA sequence: TGTGCCAGCAGTGTCGGGGGGTACACAGATACGCAGTATTTT.

This clone appeared a single time. The chain carries TRBV7-6 and TRBJ2-3; D is unclear. Germline V gene lookup returns CDR1 SGHVS and CDR2 FNYEAQ. V lost 2 bases to trimming and J lost 4 bases, with 10 bases between them. This CDR3 spans 14 amino acids. In DNA, the CDR3 is TGTGCCAGCAGCTTAAGTGGAGAGTCAGATACGCAGTATTTT. Translated: CASSLSGESDTQYF.

The genes are TRBV5-1 and TRBJ1-1; the match to TRBD1 covers 9 bases. The length of the CDR3 is 17 residues. CDR1 and CDR2 (germline): SGHRS, YFSETQ. Trimming removed 0 bases from V and 0 bases from J; junction bases left unmatched: 6. The chain's CDR3 is CASSLGRDRVLNTEAFF. The CDR3 nucleotides read TGCGCCAGCAGCTTGGGAAGGGACAGGGTACTGAACACTGAAGCTTTCTTT.

This rearrangement joins TRBV7-2 to TRBJ2-7; the match to TRBD1 covers 7 bases. The CDR3 is made up of 15 amino acids. Germline values: CDR1 SGHTA, CDR2 FQGNSA. V dropped 5 bases and J dropped 5; count of bases not matched to a gene: 12. Here the CDR3 DNA reads TGTGCCAGCAGCCGACACGAGGGACAGTTGCACGAGCAGTACTTC. Amino acid sequence: CASSRHEGQLHEQYF.

V and J are TRBV27 and TRBJ1-4; 8 positions agree with TRBD1. Germline values: CDR1 MNHEY, CDR2 SMNVEV (reference sequence). V shed 2 bases and J 6 bases; nucleotides not matched to a gene: 11. The CDR3 totals 17 residues. CDR3 region: CASSLSAGGGGHEKLFF. DNA for the CDR3: TGTGCCAGCAGTTTAAGTGCAGGGGGCGGTGGTCATGAAAAACTGTTTTTT.

A single count supports this clone. The chain's CDR3 is CASSPPTGYEQYF. In nucleotides, the CDR3 is TGTGCCAGCTCACCACCGACAGGGTACGAGCAGTACTTC. J is TRBJ2-7 and V is TRBV18; TRBD1 matches at 7 bases. V dropped 0 bases and J dropped 4; count of bases not matched to a gene: 0. CDR1 and CDR2 (germline): KGHSH, LQKENI. The CDR3 extends over 13 amino acids. Looking up the rest from reference TRBV18 and TRBJ2-7 gives the full variable domain: NAGVMQNPRHLVRRRGQEARLRCSPMKGHSHVYWYRQLPEEGLKFMVYLQKENIIDESGMPKERFSAEFPKEGPSILRIQQVVRGDSAAYFCASSPPTGYEQYFGPGTRLTVT.

V and J are TRBV5-1 and TRBJ2-3; weak D call: TRBD2 (6 bases). Trimming pared 3 bases from V and 2 bases from J, leaving 13 bases between. Germline V gene sequence: CDR1 SGHRS, CDR2 YFSETQ. There are 15 residues in the CDR3. The CDR3: CASSSTGTATDTQYF. CDR3 in DNA: TGCGCCAGCAGCTCGACCGGGACTGCCACAGATACGCAGTATTTT.

The chain links TRBV11-2 to TRBJ2-7; TRBD1 agrees at 9 bases. Germline lookup yields CDR1 SGHAT and CDR2 FQNNGV. The CDR3 loop spans 12 amino acids. J lost 5 bases, V lost 5 bases, and 1 base had no gene match. CDR3 loop: CASSRDRDEQYF. The DNA of the CDR3 is TGTGCCAGCAGCCGGGACAGGGACGAGCAGTACTTC.

The chain combines TRBV6-6 with TRBJ1-1; D uncertain. Germline values: CDR1 MNHNY, CDR2 SVGAGI (reference sequence). This CDR3 region has 15 residues. Trimming removed 2 bases from V and 0 bases from J, with 10 bases in between. The chain's CDR3 is CASSYLPHVNTEAFF. The CDR3 DNA reads TGTGCCAGCAGTTACCTTCCACATGTGAACACTGAAGCTTTCTTT.

The chain combines TRBV27 with TRBJ2-7, with D possibly matching TRBD2 (7 bases). This CDR3 comprises 12 residues. With 6 bases removed from V and 5 bases from J, the gap between germline ends came to 11 bases. The germline V gene encodes CDR1 MNHEY and CDR2 SMNVEV (reference sequence). The CDR3 sequence is CASRRGGNEQYF. The DNA for the CDR3 is TGTGCCAGCAGGAGGGGGGGGAACGAGCAGTACTTC.

The CDR3 region is CASSLYRDRGSYEQYF. The CDR3 DNA follows: TGTGCCAGCAGCTTATACCGGGACAGGGGCTCCTACGAGCAGTACTTC. The chain uses TRBV7-8 and TRBJ2-7; 10 nucleotides match TRBD1. CDR1 is SGHVS, CDR2 FQNEAQ, per germline. Unmatched junction bases numbered 4, after V lost 2 bases and J lost 0 bases. The CDR3 consists of 16 residues.

The chain recombines TRBV4-1 with TRBJ1-1; D gene unclear. Germline lookup yields CDR1 MGHRA and CDR2 YSYEKL. CDR3 length: 12 amino acids. V lost 3 bases and J lost 3, with 5 bases in between. CDR3 sequence (DNA): TGCGCCAGCAGCCAGGGAGACACTGAAGCTTTCTTT. This translates into CASSQGDTEAFF.

J is TRBJ1-5 and V is TRBV11-2, with D possibly TRBD1 on 5 matching bases. The CDR3 consists of 14 residues. Trimming pared 5 bases from V and 0 bases from J, leaving 8 bases between. CDR1 and CDR2 (germline): SGHAT, FQNNGV. The CDR3 bases are TGTGCCAGCAGCCTGGACATTAGCAATCAGCCCCAGCATTTT. Translating it yields CASSLDISNQPQHF.